One T cell receptor beta chain is described in this entry. The data originate from a study of T cell changes during pregnancy in multiple sclerosis. The data were produced by immunoSEQ multiplex PCR, yet TCRdb's version contains in-frame clones alone and is incomplete. The sample lists 75,000 to 80,000 clones; just under 95% were seen once. The CDR3 is 15 amino acids. The receptor was isolated from a female donor in good health, enrolled as a control in a pregnancy study. The chain is built from TRBV21-1 and TRBJ1-4. TRBV21-1 counts as a pseudogene. Sequences were derived from peripheral blood, sampled in the second trimester of pregnancy. Written as DNA, the CDR3 is TGTGCCAGCAGCACAGATCGGGGGGCTAATGAAAAACTGTTTTTT. It translates to CASSTDRGANEKLFF.